These 26 T cell receptor beta chains came from one sample sequenced in a study of T-cell reconstitution after alpha-beta-depleted transplantation in children. For TCRbeta, the library was prepared with unique molecular identifiers. Each CDR3 protein gets one entry after TCRdb re-called the PCR reads with MiXCR. The repertoire holds almost 400,000 distinct CDR3 sequences, with over 20% as singletons. Sample: PBMCs from the stem cell graft donor, taken from the stem cell graft. These receptors all come from a human donor who donated a stem cell graft to a child with acute myeloid leukemia.

Details on this clonotype: A read error may account for a junction end that differs from germline. The chain joins TRBV27 to TRBJ1-5; D might be TRBD1 (5 bases). CDR1 MNHEY and CDR2 SMNVEV come from the germline V gene (reference sequence). The CDR3 loop spans 15 amino acids. The CDR3 sequence: CASRLSPGGNQPQHF. CDR3 bases: TGTGCCAGCAGGTTATCGCCGGGGGGCAATCAGCCCCAGCATTTT.

The sample holds a few counts of this clonotype. The chain carries TRBV20-1 and TRBJ2-1; TRBD2 agrees at 13 bases. V was pared by 1 base and J by 8 bases, with 8 bases of the junction left unmatched. CDR1 DFQATT and CDR2 SNEGSKA come from the germline V gene (reference sequence). The CDR3 contains 16 residues. The CDR3, as DNA: TGCAGTGCTAGAGCCGGACTAGCGGGAGTAGGCGATGAGCAGTTCTTC. As protein: CSARAGLAGVGDEQFF.

The sample holds many counts of this clonotype. The chain uses TRBV7-2 and TRBJ2-1; 13 positions agree with TRBD2. With 5 bases clipped from V and 9 bases from J, the junction kept 10 bases outside the gene matches. Germline CDR1 reads SGHTA; CDR2 reads FQGNSA. The CDR3 length is 16 residues. As DNA, the CDR3 is TGTGCCAGCAGCCTAAGGACTAGCGGGAGTCAGGGTGAGCAGTTCTTC. Translated: CASSLRTSGSQGEQFF.

In the case of this clonotype: Compared with germline, one end of the junction differs, possibly owing to a read error. J is TRBJ2-1 and V is TRBV20-1, with 8 bases matching TRBD2. CDR1 and CDR2 from the germline V gene are DFQATT and SNEGSKA (reference sequence). The CDR3 loop spans 16 amino acids. The CDR3 DNA reads TGCTGTGCTAGACTCTCGCCTAGCGGGTATTACAATGAGCAGTTCTTC. This sequence encodes CCARLSPSGYYNEQFF.

Many counts were recorded for this clonotype. This chain links TRBV20-1 with TRBJ2-2; D is perhaps TRBD2 (6 bases). V was cut by 0 bases and J by 6 bases, with 14 bases left in between. The CDR3 length is 15 residues. CDR1 DFQATT and CDR2 SNEGSKA come from the germline V gene (reference sequence). CDR3 coding DNA: TGCAGTGCTAGAGATCGACGCACGGGGGCCGGGGAGCTGTTTTTT. Its protein product is CSARDRRTGAGELFF.

In this sample, this clonotype turned up a few times. V and J are TRBV20-1 and TRBJ2-5; D perhaps matches TRBD2 (6 bases). The CDR3 sequence is 16 residues long. Germline V CDR1 and CDR2: DFQATT, SNEGSKA (reference sequence). Trimming stripped 5 bases from V and 7 bases from J, with 26 bases between. The CDR3 sequence: CSASSRYGDSGMTQYF. The DNA for the CDR3 is TGCAGTGCTTCCTCTCGGTACGGGGACTCCGGAATGACCCAGTACTTC.

The chain uses TRBV5-6 and TRBJ2-2; unclear D gene. This CDR3 is 11 amino acids long. V gave up 6 bases and J gave up 6 bases, with 6 bases separating them. The germline V gene encodes CDR1 SGHDT and CDR2 YYEEEE. CDR3 loop: CASTLAGELFF. DNA of the CDR3: TGTGCCAGCACCCTTGCCGGGGAGCTGTTTTTT.

The chain is built from TRBV20-1 and TRBJ1-4; D is possibly TRBD1 (5 bases). Germline CDR1 and CDR2: DFQATT and SNEGSKA (reference sequence). Between the trimmed V and J ends, which lost 3 bases and 4 bases, there was a span of 9 bases. This CDR3 has 13 residues. This chain's CDR3 is CSASLTDNEKLFF. In DNA form, the CDR3 reads TGCAGTGCTAGCCTGACAGATAATGAAAAACTGTTTTTT.

V gene TRBV29-1 combines with J gene TRBJ2-5; 11 bases match TRBD2. This CDR3 is built from 14 residues. CDR1 and CDR2 from the germline V gene are SQVTM and ANQGSEA. Germline trimming cut 4 bases from V and 1 base from J; bases unmatched to any gene: 2. The CDR3 sequence is CSVASGRSQETQYF. CDR3 coding DNA: TGCAGCGTTGCTAGCGGGAGGTCCCAAGAGACCCAGTACTTC.

This clonotype was seen a handful of times. This sequence joins TRBV15 and TRBJ2-3, with 10 bases lining up with TRBD1. Trimming took 4 bases from V and 4 from J; bases not matched to a gene: 8. CDR1 and CDR2 from the germline V gene are LNHNV and YYDKDF (reference sequence). This CDR3 is built from 16 residues. Here the CDR3 DNA reads TGTGCCACCAGCACCAGACAGGGGGCAGTTTCAGATACGCAGTATTTT. Translating it yields CATSTRQGAVSDTQYF.

The table lists this clonotype with many counts. This chain connects TRBV29-1 to TRBJ1-1, with 7 bases identical to TRBD1. This CDR3 region has 13 residues. The V and J ends lost 3 bases and 4 bases, in that order; junction bases with no gene match: 5. Germline CDR1 reads SQVTM; CDR2 reads ANQGSEA. CDR3 protein: CSVDRGPGTEAFF. The DNA for the CDR3 is TGCAGCGTTGATAGGGGGCCGGGCACTGAAGCTTTCTTT.

J is TRBJ1-1 and V is TRBV20-1; 9 nucleotides align to TRBD1. Germline V gene data show CDR1 as DFQATT and CDR2 as SNEGSKA (reference sequence). This CDR3 has 12 residues. V lost 6 bases to trimming and J lost 4 bases; unmatched junction nucleotides: 3. The DNA for the CDR3 is TGCAGTGCAAAGACAGGGGGCACTGAAGCTTTCTTT. Amino acids: CSAKTGGTEAFF.

Only one count was recorded for this clonotype. The gene calls are TRBV12-3 or TRBV12-4 and TRBJ2-1; either TRBD1 or TRBD2 may supply D (5 bases each). V gave up 6 bases and J gave up 10 bases, with 10 bases separating them. The CDR3 loop spans 11 amino acids. CDR3 amino acids: CASSRGREQFF. DNA for the CDR3: TGTGCCAGCAGCCGGGGCCGGGAGCAGTTCTTC.

The genes are TRBV9 and TRBJ2-1; possibly TRBD2 for D (6 bases). Trimming took 0 bases from V and 6 from J, leaving 7 bases between them. CDR3 length: 13 amino acids. CDR1 and CDR2 from the germline V gene are SGDLS and YYNGEE. The CDR3 loop is CASSVGGVNEQFF. The CDR3 DNA sequence: TGTGCCAGCAGCGTAGGCGGGGTCAATGAGCAGTTCTTC. Supplemented by reference TRBV9 and TRBJ2-1, the full variable domain reads DSGVTQTPKHLITATGQRVTLRCSPRSGDLSVYWYQQSLDQGLQFLIQYYNGEERAKGNILERFSAQQFPDLHSELNLSSLELGDSALYFCASSVGGVNEQFFGPGTRLTVL.

V usage is TRBV12-3 or TRBV12-4 and J usage is TRBJ2-1; 10 nucleotides match TRBD2. After removal of 6 bases from V and 5 bases from J, the junction contained 7 bases not matched to a gene. The CDR3 totals 15 residues. The CDR3, as DNA: TGTGCCAGCAGGCGAACTAGCGGGGCTAACAATGAGCAGTTCTTC. It yields the protein CASRRTSGANNEQFF.

The CDR3 region has the DNA TGCAGCGTTGGATCGGGGACCGACGAGCAGTACTTC. This translates into CSVGSGTDEQYF. The chain is built from TRBV29-1 and TRBJ2-7; D may be TRBD1 or TRBD2 (5 bases each). Between the trimmed V and J ends, which lost 4 bases and 5 bases, there was a span of 12 bases. The CDR3 is 12 residues long. The V gene's germline CDR1 is SQVTM and CDR2 ANQGSEA.

The CDR3 nucleotides read TGCAGTGCTAGAGATTTTCTTATGGGTTCTGGCTCTAGCGGGAGCTACGAGCAGTACTTC. It specifies CSARDFLMGSGSSGSYEQYF. This chain links TRBV20-1 with TRBJ2-7; TRBD2 agrees at 10 bases. The V segment lost 0 bases and the J segment 3 bases; nucleotides outside the gene matches: 20. The germline gives CDR1 DFQATT, CDR2 SNEGSKA (reference sequence). CDR3 size: 20 residues.

V usage is TRBV20-1 and J usage is TRBJ1-2, with D perhaps matching TRBD1 (5 bases). Germline V gene data show CDR1 as DFQATT and CDR2 as SNEGSKA (reference sequence). The CDR3 sequence is 14 residues long. With 2 bases removed from V and 4 bases from J, the gap between germline ends came to 14 bases. This CDR3 is CSARTPGRSYGYTF. CDR3 in DNA: TGCAGTGCTAGAACCCCGGGACGCAGCTATGGCTACACCTTC.

This clonotype showed up just a few times. The chain carries TRBV15 and TRBJ2-7; D is possibly TRBD2 (5 bases). Trimming stripped 0 bases from V and 2 bases from J, with 8 bases between. This CDR3 region has 14 residues. CDR1 is LNHNV and CDR2 is YYDKDF in the germline V gene (reference sequence). In DNA form, the CDR3 reads TGTGCCACCAGCAGAGATACCGGGACCTACGAGCAGTACTTC. As protein: CATSRDTGTYEQYF.

The rearrangement joins TRBV7-7 to TRBJ2-2; the D gene is possibly TRBD1 (5 bases). Germline CDR1 reads SSHAT; CDR2 reads FNYEAQ (reference sequence). V was clipped by 4 bases and J by 6 bases, with 12 bases between them. There are 14 residues in the CDR3. The CDR3 reads CASSSPGSPGELFF. The CDR3 DNA sequence: TGTGCCAGCAGCTCCCCAGGGTCCCCCGGGGAGCTGTTTTTT.

The chain couples TRBV7-2 to TRBJ2-7; 11 bases line up with TRBD2. With V trimmed by 2 bases and J by 7 bases, 7 bases remained unmatched. The CDR3 consists of 15 residues. The germline V gene has CDR1 SGHTA and CDR2 FQGNSA. The CDR3 region is CASSLRLAGGNEQYF. Written as DNA, the CDR3 is TGTGCCAGCAGCTTACGCCTAGCGGGAGGTAATGAGCAGTACTTC.

CDR3 sequence: CATLADSYNEQFF. The CDR3 DNA reads TGTGCCACACTAGCGGACTCCTACAATGAGCAGTTCTTC. The V call is TRBV10-3, the J call TRBJ2-1; 8 bases are a match to TRBD2. Trimming cost V 10 bases and J 0 bases; bases outside gene matches: 2. Germline CDR1 and CDR2: ENHRY and SYGVKD. The length of the CDR3 is 13 residues.

There are many counts of this clonotype. The chain is built from TRBV12-3 or TRBV12-4 and TRBJ2-3; D may be TRBD2 (5 bases). Trimming removed 6 bases from V and 0 bases from J, with 10 bases in between. The CDR3 sequence is 14 residues long. CDR3 bases: TGTGCCAGCAGACTAGAGGGTAGCACAGATACGCAGTATTTT. The encoded protein is CASRLEGSTDTQYF.

CDR3 nucleotide sequence: TGTGCCAGCAGCCCGATGGACCTTCAGAACACTGAAGCTTTCTTT. Translating gives CASSPMDLQNTEAFF. The chain recombines TRBV28 with TRBJ1-1; D call uncertain. Germline loops: CDR1 MDHEN, CDR2 SYDVKM. V gave up 6 bases and J gave up 1 base, with 15 bases separating them. The CDR3 runs to 15 residues.

In its sample, this clonotype was seen a few times. The CDR3 here is CASSLFGTGGNIQYF. Written as DNA, the CDR3 is TGTGCCAGCAGCCTTTTCGGGACAGGGGGTAACATTCAGTACTTC. The V call is TRBV7-9, the J call TRBJ2-4, with 11 bases aligning to TRBD1. CDR1 SEHNR and CDR2 FQNEAQ come from the germline V gene (reference sequence). The CDR3 is 15 residues long. J lost 7 bases, V lost 5 bases, and 7 bases had no gene match.

This clonotype came up many times. The chain recombines TRBV9 with TRBJ2-7, with 7 bases fitting TRBD2. V gave up 2 bases and J gave up 2 bases; unmatched junction bases: 4. The CDR3 runs to 14 residues. Looked up from germline, CDR1 is SGDLS and CDR2 is YYNGEE. The CDR3 reads CASSVGGATYEQYF. The CDR3 nucleotides are TGTGCCAGCAGCGTGGGAGGGGCAACCTACGAGCAGTACTTC.